The 32 T cell receptor beta chains presented below share a single source sample, sequenced in a study of cytomegalovirus exposure and HLA in healthy donors. This table comes from immunoSEQ multiplex PCR, and its TCRdb copy is limited to in-frame clones, with some not included. The data hold fewer than 400,000 clones, with approximately 88% observed a single time. The sample comprised PBMCs. The receptor set was obtained from a man in his thirties or forties in good health and CMV-seronegative.

The V gene is TRBV27, the J gene TRBJ1-1; maybe TRBD1 (6 bases). CDR3 length: 14 residues. Trimming shortened V by 4 bases and J by 4 bases, and 13 bases separated the two germline ends. CDR1 and CDR2 (germline): MNHEY, SMNVEV (reference sequence). The CDR3 DNA is TGTGCCAGCAGTTGGGCGGGGGGCGGCACTGAAGCTTTCTTT. This gives the protein CASSWAGGGTEAFF.

The rearrangement links TRBV27 to TRBJ2-7; 8 bases are a match to TRBD2. Germline V gives CDR1 MNHEY, CDR2 SMNVEV (reference sequence). The CDR3 has 14 amino acids. The J segment lost 5 bases and the V segment lost 3 bases, leaving 6 bases of the junction unmatched. DNA of the CDR3: TGTGCCAGCAGTTTTCGGGGGGGCAGTAACGAGCAGTACTTC. It encodes CASSFRGGSNEQYF.

This chain uses TRBV5-4 with TRBJ2-4, with D perhaps TRBD2 (6 bases). Per germline, CDR1 SGHNT and CDR2 YYREEE (reference sequence). This CDR3 region has 20 residues. V was pared by 0 bases and J by 0 bases, with 22 bases between. In DNA form, the CDR3 reads TGTGCCAGCAGCTTGGGGGAGGAGTACCTAAGGACCCTAGCCAAAAACATTCAGTACTTC. It yields the protein CASSLGEEYLRTLAKNIQYF.

V and J are TRBV4-1 and TRBJ2-7; the match to TRBD1 covers 7 bases. CDR3 length: 16 residues. Germline V CDR1 and CDR2: MGHRA, YSYEKL. V shed 1 base, J shed 1 base, and the junction held 7 bases outside the gene matches. CDR3: CASSQGRQGRSYEQYF. CDR3 in DNA: TGCGCCAGCAGCCAAGGCAGACAGGGCAGGTCCTACGAGCAGTACTTC.

The chain combines TRBV2 with TRBJ2-7, with D perhaps matching TRBD2 (5 bases). Germline assignment: CDR1 SNHLY and CDR2 FYNNEI. Trimming shortened V by 6 bases and J by 0 bases, and 9 bases separated the two germline ends. This CDR3 region has 13 residues. CDR3 residues: CASSAGVSYEQYF. Written as DNA, the CDR3 is TGTGCCAGCAGCGCCGGGGTCTCCTACGAGCAGTACTTC.

The chain couples TRBV5-1 to TRBJ2-5, with 11 bases lining up with TRBD2. The CDR3 is 19 amino acids. With 0 bases clipped from V and 2 bases from J, the junction kept 12 bases outside the gene matches. Germline CDR1 reads SGHRS; CDR2 reads YFSETQ. CDR3 coding DNA: TGCGCCAGCAGCTTGGTCGGAATAGCGGGGGGGCCAGGGCAAGAGACCCAGTACTTC. Translation: CASSLVGIAGGPGQETQYF.

The rearrangement uses TRBV27 and TRBJ2-7; perhaps TRBD1 as D (6 bases). The CDR3 sequence is 15 residues long. CDR1 and CDR2 from the germline V gene are MNHEY and SMNVEV (reference sequence). V shed 3 bases and J shed 0 bases, with 12 bases lying between them. The CDR3 sequence is CASSFLGTNSYEQYF. CDR3 coding DNA: TGTGCCAGCAGTTTCCTCGGGACAAACTCCTACGAGCAGTACTTC.

The chain combines TRBV27 with TRBJ1-4; 7 bases agree with TRBD1. V lost 0 bases to trimming and J lost 5 bases; unmatched junction nucleotides: 3. Germline V CDR1 and CDR2: MNHEY, SMNVEV (reference sequence). The CDR3 extends over 15 amino acids. The DNA of the CDR3 is TGTGCCAGCAGTTTATCAAAGGGGGCGAATGAAAAACTGTTTTTT. This codes for CASSLSKGANEKLFF.

This rearrangement joins TRBV5-1 to TRBJ1-4; 7 bases are a match to TRBD1. Germline V gene lookup returns CDR1 SGHRS and CDR2 YFSETQ. The CDR3 is 16 amino acids. Trimming removed 0 bases from V and 5 bases from J; junction bases left unmatched: 7. The CDR3 loop is CASSLVPGQLNEKLFF. CDR3 nucleotide sequence: TGCGCCAGCAGCTTGGTCCCGGGACAGCTAAATGAAAAACTGTTTTTT.

The chain couples TRBV5-5 to TRBJ1-5; D not resolved. This CDR3 has 16 residues. V was clipped by 4 bases and J by 0 bases, with 14 bases between them. Germline V gene lookup returns CDR1 SGHKS and CDR2 YYEKEE (reference sequence). The CDR3 coding sequence is TGTGCCAGCAGCCTAACACTAGGGCCTAGCAATCAGCCCCAGCATTTT. It translates to CASSLTLGPSNQPQHF.

The rearrangement uses TRBV27 and TRBJ1-1, with TRBD1 matching over 7 bases. After removal of 5 bases from V and 3 bases from J, the junction contained 3 bases not matched to a gene. The CDR3 is 13 amino acids. The germline V gene has CDR1 MNHEY and CDR2 SMNVEV (reference sequence). The DNA of the CDR3 is TGTGCCAGCAGTCTGACAGGGTACACTGAAGCTTTCTTT. Translation: CASSLTGYTEAFF.

The chain is built from TRBV6-1 and TRBJ2-7; tentative D call: TRBD1 (6 bases). The germline gives CDR1 MNHNS, CDR2 SASEGT. V lost 0 bases to trimming and J lost 3 bases, with 9 bases between them. The CDR3 is 14 amino acids. CDR3 DNA: TGTGCCAGCAGTGAAGCAGGGGGAATCTACGAGCAGTACTTC. Translating gives CASSEAGGIYEQYF.

The chain carries TRBV19 and TRBJ2-7; TRBD1 matches at 9 bases. Trimming cost V 7 bases and J 3 bases; bases outside gene matches: 10. Germline values: CDR1 LNHDA, CDR2 SQIVND (reference sequence). This CDR3 comprises 15 residues. As DNA, the CDR3 is TGTGCCAGTACCCCGTCCCGGGACAGGGTCTACGAGCAGTACTTC. Amino acid sequence: CASTPSRDRVYEQYF.

The chain recombines TRBV15 with TRBJ2-5; a possible D gene is TRBD1 (5 bases). Germline values: CDR1 LNHNV, CDR2 YYDKDF (reference sequence). V dropped 0 bases and J dropped 0 bases, with 14 bases sitting between them. This CDR3 region has 17 residues. The CDR3 nucleotides read TGTGCCACCAGCAGAGATCTCCTAGGGGAAAACCAAGAGACCCAGTACTTC. Its translation is CATSRDLLGENQETQYF.

The chain links TRBV12-5 to TRBJ1-5; 8 bases are a match to TRBD1. The ends lost 6 bases at V and 1 base at J; junction bases unmatched: 11. CDR3 length equals 17 residues. Germline-derived CDR1 and CDR2 are LGHNT and FRNRAP. CDR3 loop: CASGKMTGEESNQPQHF. The CDR3 DNA reads as TGTGCTAGTGGCAAGATGACAGGGGAAGAAAGCAATCAGCCCCAGCATTTT.

This chain connects TRBV6-6 to TRBJ2-7; 9 positions match TRBD2. Per germline, CDR1 MNHNY and CDR2 SVGAGI (reference sequence). The CDR3 is made up of 13 amino acids. V lost 6 bases and J lost 11; bases outside the gene matches: 11. CDR3 nucleotide sequence: TGTGCCAGCAGCATCGACGTAGCGGGGGTGAAGTACTTC. It codes for CASSIDVAGVKYF.

This clone was seen only once. The V call is TRBV15, the J call TRBJ1-2, with 10 bases matching TRBD1. The CDR3 is 15 residues long. The germline CDR1 and CDR2 sequences are LNHNV and YYDKDF (reference sequence). With V trimmed by 5 bases and J by 2 bases, 5 bases remained unmatched. The DNA for the CDR3 is TGTGCCACCAGCCCCCGGACAGGGGGGAACTATGGCTACACCTTC. It translates to CATSPRTGGNYGYTF.

The chain links TRBV7-9 to TRBJ1-2; 7 positions agree with TRBD1. The CDR3 totals 14 residues. Germline V gene lookup returns CDR1 SEHNR and CDR2 FQNEAQ (reference sequence). V trimming: 0 bases; J trimming: 7 bases; junction bases outside the gene matches: 5. Here the CDR3 DNA reads TGTGCCAGCAGCTTAGCAGGGGGCGCGGTTGGCTACACCTTC. Residues: CASSLAGGAVGYTF.

The chain has TRBV6-1 and TRBJ1-1; 12 nucleotides line up with TRBD1. Germline CDR1 and CDR2: MNHNS and SASEGT. This CDR3 is 17 amino acids long. Trimming removed 3 bases from V and 1 base from J; junction bases left unmatched: 6. CDR3 in amino acids: CASSDGDRGLRNTEAFF. In DNA, the CDR3 is TGTGCCAGCAGTGATGGGGACAGGGGGCTTCGGAACACTGAAGCTTTCTTT.

V gene TRBV13 combines with J gene TRBJ2-3; the match to TRBD1 covers 7 bases. Germline V gene lookup returns CDR1 PRHDT and CDR2 FYEKMQ (reference sequence). The ends lost 4 bases at V and 0 bases at J; junction bases unmatched: 10. The CDR3 runs 17 residues. The CDR3 reads CASSSSERGRSTDTQYF. CDR3 sequence (DNA): TGTGCCAGCAGCTCCTCGGAGAGGGGGCGGAGCACAGATACGCAGTATTTT.

The genes are TRBV27 and TRBJ1-5; 8 bases are a match to TRBD1. Germline CDR1 reads MNHEY; CDR2 reads SMNVEV (reference sequence). V lost 6 bases, J lost 0 bases, and 4 bases stayed unmatched. The CDR3 runs 15 residues. Here the CDR3 DNA reads TGTGCCAGCAGCGACAGGGGCTATAGCAATCAGCCCCAGCATTTT. This sequence encodes CASSDRGYSNQPQHF.

The chain carries TRBV5-8 and TRBJ2-1; the D gene is possibly TRBD2 (6 bases). This CDR3 contains 15 residues. V lost 4 bases, J lost 5 bases, and 16 bases lay in between. Germline loops: CDR1 SGHTS, CDR2 YDEGEE. CDR3 loop: CASSRGLPLNNEQFF. CDR3 nucleotides: TGTGCCAGCAGCAGGGGACTTCCGCTGAACAATGAGCAGTTCTTC. Based on the CDR3 plus reference TRBV5-8 and TRBJ2-1, the full variable domain is EAGVTQSPTHLIKTRGQQATLRCSPISGHTSVYWYQQALGLGLQFLLWYDEGEERNRGNFPPRFSGRQFPNYSSELNVNALELEDSALYLCASSRGLPLNNEQFFGPGTRLTVL.

The chain links TRBV29-1 to TRBJ1-1; the D is unclear. V gave up 4 bases and J gave up 5 bases, with 14 bases separating them. Germline V gives CDR1 SQVTM, CDR2 ANQGSEA. This CDR3 contains 13 residues. CDR3 protein: CSVVVPPGTEAFF. Written as DNA, the CDR3 is TGCAGCGTTGTTGTTCCTCCGGGGACTGAAGCTTTCTTT.

The chain is built from TRBV19 and TRBJ2-7; 7 positions agree with TRBD1. CDR3 length: 15 amino acids. Trimming cost V 5 bases and J 1 base; bases outside gene matches: 8. Looked up from germline, CDR1 is LNHDA and CDR2 is SQIVND (reference sequence). DNA of the CDR3: TGTGCCAGTAGTTTACACGGGACAGAATCCTACGAGCAGTACTTC. Its protein product is CASSLHGTESYEQYF. Full variable domain (remainder filled in from reference TRBV19 and TRBJ2-7): DGGITQSPKYLFRKEGQNVTLSCEQNLNHDAMYWYRQDPGQGLRLIYYSQIVNDFQKGDIAEGYSVSREKKESFPLTVTSAQKNPTAFYLCASSLHGTESYEQYFGPGTRLTVT.

The chain couples TRBV15 to TRBJ1-2, with 9 bases that match TRBD1. The CDR3 runs to 15 residues. Trimming cost V 0 bases and J 6 bases; bases outside gene matches: 5. CDR1 is LNHNV and CDR2 is YYDKDF in the germline V gene (reference sequence). CDR3: CATSRDLGQGDGYTF. The CDR3 DNA reads as TGTGCCACCAGCAGAGATCTGGGACAGGGTGATGGCTACACCTTC.

The V call is TRBV7-2, the J call TRBJ1-1; no reliable D call. Germline CDR1 SGHTA, CDR2 FQGNSA. The ends were cut back, 5 bases at V and 2 bases at J, with 15 bases in the middle. This CDR3 comprises 15 residues. The CDR3 region has the DNA TGTGCCAGCAGCCCCGTTGCAGGACTAAACACTGAAGCTTTCTTT. The encoded protein is CASSPVAGLNTEAFF.

The V gene is TRBV5-6, the J gene TRBJ2-1; 13 bases are shared with TRBD2. Germline-derived CDR1 and CDR2 are SGHDT and YYEEEE. The CDR3 is made up of 17 amino acids. Germline trimming cut 4 bases from V and 5 bases from J; bases unmatched to any gene: 9. The CDR3 DNA is TGTGCCAGCAGCATACCGACTAGCGGGGGGCCTCACAATGAGCAGTTCTTC. Encoded protein: CASSIPTSGGPHNEQFF.

This clone was counted only a few times. This chain joins TRBV19 and TRBJ2-4; 10 bases map to TRBD2. Germline V gene sequence: CDR1 LNHDA, CDR2 SQIVND (reference sequence). CDR3 length: 17 amino acids. With V trimmed by 0 bases and J by 1 base, 3 bases remained unmatched. CDR3 sequence reads: CASSIDNSGGAKNIQYF. The DNA of the CDR3 is TGTGCCAGTAGTATAGATAATAGCGGGGGGGCCAAAAACATTCAGTACTTC.

The rearrangement joins TRBV4-1 to TRBJ1-2; D is uncertain. Trimming removed 1 base at V and 4 bases at J, with 10 bases between. Germline V gene data show CDR1 as MGHRA and CDR2 as YSYEKL. The CDR3 extends over 14 amino acids. The CDR3 coding sequence is TGCGCCAGCAGCCAAGTTTCAGTGCTCTATGGCTACACCTTC. This encodes CASSQVSVLYGYTF.

This clone was counted a few times. The chain links TRBV5-6 to TRBJ1-5, with unresolved D. Trimming took 5 bases from V and 0 from J, leaving 6 bases between them. This CDR3 spans 13 amino acids. The germline V gene encodes CDR1 SGHDT and CDR2 YYEEEE. The CDR3 DNA reads TGTGCCAGCAGTCGAGGTAGCAATCAGCCCCAGCATTTT. Translated, it gives CASSRGSNQPQHF.

This chain connects TRBV6-6 to TRBJ1-4, with TRBD1 as a possible D gene (6 bases). The germline V gene has CDR1 MNHNY and CDR2 SVGAGI (reference sequence). V shed 1 base and J shed 4 bases, with 10 bases lying between them. This CDR3 region has 15 residues. CDR3: CASSYLGAYNEKLFF. Written as DNA, the CDR3 is TGTGCCAGCAGTTACTTGGGGGCATATAATGAAAAACTGTTTTTT.

Only one count was recorded for this clone. In DNA form, the CDR3 reads TGTGCCAGCAGCGGAGGACAGTCAAACTATGGCTACACCTTC. This codes for CASSGGQSNYGYTF. This rearrangement joins TRBV9 to TRBJ1-2; perhaps TRBD1 as D (6 bases). Germline V CDR1 and CDR2: SGDLS, YYNGEE. Trimming pared 3 bases from V and 2 bases from J, leaving 11 bases between. The CDR3 is 14 amino acids.